This T cell receptor beta chain was sequenced in a study of blood T cell repertoires in COVID-19. V shed 4 bases and J 5 bases; nucleotides not matched to a gene: 8. From germline, CDR1 is GTSNPN and CDR2 SVGIG (reference sequence). This CDR3 has 13 amino acids. This clone is a singleton in its sample. Using immunoSEQ multiplex PCR, the repertoire was profiled, and TCRdb retains in-frame clones only, with some absent. The sample includes about 150,000 clones, 70% to 90% of them seen just once. The chain is built from TRBV30 and TRBJ2-7; 7 bases are a match to TRBD1. Sequenced sample: peripheral blood. The origin of this receptor is a human donor in a cohort sampled during active COVID-19. The CDR3 DNA sequence: TGTGCCTGGACCCGACAGGGTGGCGACGAGCAGTACTTC. This gives the protein CAWTRQGGDEQYF.